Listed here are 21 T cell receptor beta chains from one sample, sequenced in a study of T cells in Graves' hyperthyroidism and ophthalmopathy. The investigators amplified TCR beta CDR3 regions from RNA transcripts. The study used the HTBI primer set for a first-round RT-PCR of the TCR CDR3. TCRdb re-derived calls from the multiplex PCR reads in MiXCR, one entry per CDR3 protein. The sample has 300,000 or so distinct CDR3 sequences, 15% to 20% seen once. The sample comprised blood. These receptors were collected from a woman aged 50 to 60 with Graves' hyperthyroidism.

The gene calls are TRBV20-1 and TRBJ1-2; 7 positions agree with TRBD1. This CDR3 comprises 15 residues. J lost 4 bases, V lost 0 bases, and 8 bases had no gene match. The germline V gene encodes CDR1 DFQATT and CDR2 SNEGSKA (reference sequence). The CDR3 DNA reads TGCAGTGCTAGAGACCCCGGGACAGCCCTCTATGGCTACACCTTC. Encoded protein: CSARDPGTALYGYTF.

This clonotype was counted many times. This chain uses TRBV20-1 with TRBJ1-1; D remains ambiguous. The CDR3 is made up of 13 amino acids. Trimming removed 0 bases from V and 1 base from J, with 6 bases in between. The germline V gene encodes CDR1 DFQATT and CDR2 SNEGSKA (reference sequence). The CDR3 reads CSARDLSNTEAFF. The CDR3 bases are TGCAGTGCTAGAGATCTTTCGAACACTGAAGCTTTCTTT.

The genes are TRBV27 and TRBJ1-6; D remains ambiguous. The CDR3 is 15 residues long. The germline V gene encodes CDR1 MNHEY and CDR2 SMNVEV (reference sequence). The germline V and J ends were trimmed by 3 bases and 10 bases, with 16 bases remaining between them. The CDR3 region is CASSFVHFPKSPLHF. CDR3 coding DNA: TGTGCCAGCAGTTTTGTCCATTTCCCTAAGTCACCCCTCCACTTT.

The CDR3 loop reads CAISEAGMGTGELFF. CDR3 coding DNA: TGTGCCATCAGTGAAGCGGGCATGGGCACCGGGGAGCTGTTTTTT. J is TRBJ2-2 and V is TRBV10-3; perhaps TRBD2 as D (6 bases). V was pared by 3 bases and J by 4 bases, with 12 bases between. The CDR3 consists of 15 residues. CDR1 is ENHRY and CDR2 is SYGVKD in the germline V gene.

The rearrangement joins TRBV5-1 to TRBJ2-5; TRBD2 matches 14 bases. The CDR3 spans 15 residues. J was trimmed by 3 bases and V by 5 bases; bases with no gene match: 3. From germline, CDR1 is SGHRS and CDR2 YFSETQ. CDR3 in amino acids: CASREGLAGEETQYF. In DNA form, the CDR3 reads TGCGCCAGCAGGGAGGGACTAGCGGGAGAAGAGACCCAGTACTTC.

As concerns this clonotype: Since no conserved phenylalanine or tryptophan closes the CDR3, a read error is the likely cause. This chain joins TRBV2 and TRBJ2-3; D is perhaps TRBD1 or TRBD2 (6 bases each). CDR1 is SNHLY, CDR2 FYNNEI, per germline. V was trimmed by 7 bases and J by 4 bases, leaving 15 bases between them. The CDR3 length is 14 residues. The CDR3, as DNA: TGTGCCAGCACCATAGCGGAGGGGGCAGATACGCAGTATTCT. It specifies CASTIAEGADTQYS.

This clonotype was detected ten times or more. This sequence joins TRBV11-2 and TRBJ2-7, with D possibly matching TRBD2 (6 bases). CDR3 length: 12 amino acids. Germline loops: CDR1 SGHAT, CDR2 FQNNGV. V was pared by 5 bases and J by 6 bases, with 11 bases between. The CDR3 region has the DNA TGTGCCAGCAGCCAAGTGGGGGGCGAGCAGTACGTC. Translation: CASSQVGGEQYV.

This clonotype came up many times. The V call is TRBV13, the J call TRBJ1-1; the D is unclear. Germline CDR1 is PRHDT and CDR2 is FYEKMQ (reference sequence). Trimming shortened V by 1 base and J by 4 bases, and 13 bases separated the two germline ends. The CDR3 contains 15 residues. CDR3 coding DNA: TGTGCCAGCAGCTTAGACGGAAGAGGTCGCACTGAAGCTTTCTTT. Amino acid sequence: CASSLDGRGRTEAFF.

CDR3 loop: CASSASGGSGELFF. The CDR3 DNA sequence: TGTGCCAGCAGTGCTAGCGGGGGGTCCGGGGAGCTGTTTTTT. The chain combines TRBV9 with TRBJ2-2, with 11 nucleotides matching TRBD2. V dropped 5 bases and J dropped 6; count of bases not matched to a gene: 3. Germline V lookup: CDR1 SGDLS, CDR2 YYNGEE. The CDR3 consists of 14 residues. Supplemented by reference TRBV9 and TRBJ2-2, the full variable domain reads DSGVTQTPKHLITATGQRVTLRCSPRSGDLSVYWYQQSLDQGLQFLIQYYNGEERAKGNILERFSAQQFPDLHSELNLSSLELGDSALYFCASSASGGSGELFFGEGSRLTVL.

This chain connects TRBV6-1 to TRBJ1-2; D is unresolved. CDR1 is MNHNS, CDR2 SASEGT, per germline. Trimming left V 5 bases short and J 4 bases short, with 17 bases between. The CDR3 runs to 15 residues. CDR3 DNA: TGTGCCAGCAGTCGGGAAGCCTGGTTGGGCTATGGCTACACCTTC. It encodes CASSREAWLGYGYTF.

The CDR3 spells CASSLGGQSDNTGELFF. The CDR3 nucleotides read TGCGCCAGCAGCCTCGGAGGACAGAGCGATAACACCGGGGAGCTGTTTTTT. The chain has TRBV5-1 and TRBJ2-2; TRBD1 is a possible D gene (6 bases). The length of the CDR3 is 17 residues. The V end was cut by 4 bases, the J end by 2 bases, with 18 bases between. In germline, CDR1 is SGHRS, CDR2 YFSETQ.

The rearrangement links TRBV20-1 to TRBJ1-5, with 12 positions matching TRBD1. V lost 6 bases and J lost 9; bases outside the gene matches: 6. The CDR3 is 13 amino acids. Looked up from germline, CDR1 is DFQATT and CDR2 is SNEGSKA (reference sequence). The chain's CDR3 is CSAGTGGFGPQHF. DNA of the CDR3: TGCAGTGCCGGGACAGGGGGCTTTGGGCCCCAGCATTTT.

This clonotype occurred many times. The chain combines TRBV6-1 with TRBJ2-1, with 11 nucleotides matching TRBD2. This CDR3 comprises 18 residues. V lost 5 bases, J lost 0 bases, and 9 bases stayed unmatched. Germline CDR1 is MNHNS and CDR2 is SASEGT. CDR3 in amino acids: CASSSLSSGRSSYNEQFF. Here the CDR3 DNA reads TGTGCCAGCAGTTCTCTGTCTAGCGGGAGGAGCTCCTACAATGAGCAGTTCTTC.

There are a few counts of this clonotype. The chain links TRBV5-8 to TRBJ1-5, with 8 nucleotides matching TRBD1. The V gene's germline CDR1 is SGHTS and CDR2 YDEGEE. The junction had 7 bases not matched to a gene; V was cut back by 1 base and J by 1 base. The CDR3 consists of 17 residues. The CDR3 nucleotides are TGTGCCAGCAGCTTGTGGGCAGGGGGCGTCAGCAATCAGCCCCAGCATTTT. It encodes CASSLWAGGVSNQPQHF.

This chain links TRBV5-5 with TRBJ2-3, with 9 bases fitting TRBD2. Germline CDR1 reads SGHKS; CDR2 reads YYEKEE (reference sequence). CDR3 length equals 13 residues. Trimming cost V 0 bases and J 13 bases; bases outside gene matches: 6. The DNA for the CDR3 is TGTGCCAGCAGCTTGGAGCGGGGGGTATGGGAGTATTTT. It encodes CASSLERGVWEYF.

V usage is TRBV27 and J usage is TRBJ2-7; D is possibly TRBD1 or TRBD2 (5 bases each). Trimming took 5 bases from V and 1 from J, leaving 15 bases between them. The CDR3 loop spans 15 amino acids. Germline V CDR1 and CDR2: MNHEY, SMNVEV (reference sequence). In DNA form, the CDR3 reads TGTGCCAGCAGTGGGGCGGTGGGGGAATCCTACGAGCAGTACTTC. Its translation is CASSGAVGESYEQYF.

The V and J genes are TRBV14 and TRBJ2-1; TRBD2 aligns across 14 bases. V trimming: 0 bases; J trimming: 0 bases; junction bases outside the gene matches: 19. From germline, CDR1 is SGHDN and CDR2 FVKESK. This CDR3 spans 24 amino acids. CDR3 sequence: CASSQDPRRIGDGTSGSSYNEQFF. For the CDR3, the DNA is TGTGCCAGCAGCCAAGATCCCAGACGGATTGGGGACGGGACTAGCGGGAGCTCCTACAATGAGCAGTTCTTC.

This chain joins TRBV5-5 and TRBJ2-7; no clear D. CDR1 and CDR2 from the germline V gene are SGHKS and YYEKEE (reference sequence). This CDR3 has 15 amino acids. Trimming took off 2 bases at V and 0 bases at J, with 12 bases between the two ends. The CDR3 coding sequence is TGTGCCAGCAGCTTTTCCTACACCAGCTCCTACGAGCAGTACGTC. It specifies CASSFSYTSSYEQYV.

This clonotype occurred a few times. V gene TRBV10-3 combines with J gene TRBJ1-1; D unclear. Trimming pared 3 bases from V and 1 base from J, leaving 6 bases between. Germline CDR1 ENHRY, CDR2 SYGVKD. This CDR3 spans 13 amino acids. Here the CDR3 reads CAISDQPNTEAFF. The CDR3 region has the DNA TGTGCCATCAGTGACCAACCGAACACTGAAGCTTTCTTT.

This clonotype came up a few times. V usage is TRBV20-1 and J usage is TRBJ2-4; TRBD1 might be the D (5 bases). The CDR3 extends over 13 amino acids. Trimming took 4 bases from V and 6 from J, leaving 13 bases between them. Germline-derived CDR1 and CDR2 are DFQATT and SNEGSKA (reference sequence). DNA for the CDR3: TGCAGTGCTACTCGACAGTCGGGAAACATTCAGTACTTC. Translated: CSATRQSGNIQYF.

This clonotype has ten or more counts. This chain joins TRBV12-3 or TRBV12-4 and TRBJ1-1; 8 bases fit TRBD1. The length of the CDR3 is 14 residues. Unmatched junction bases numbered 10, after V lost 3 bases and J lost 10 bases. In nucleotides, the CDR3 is TGTGCCAGCAGTTTTAGGGGGTCAGGGGGCGCAGCTTTCTTT. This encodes CASSFRGSGGAAFF.